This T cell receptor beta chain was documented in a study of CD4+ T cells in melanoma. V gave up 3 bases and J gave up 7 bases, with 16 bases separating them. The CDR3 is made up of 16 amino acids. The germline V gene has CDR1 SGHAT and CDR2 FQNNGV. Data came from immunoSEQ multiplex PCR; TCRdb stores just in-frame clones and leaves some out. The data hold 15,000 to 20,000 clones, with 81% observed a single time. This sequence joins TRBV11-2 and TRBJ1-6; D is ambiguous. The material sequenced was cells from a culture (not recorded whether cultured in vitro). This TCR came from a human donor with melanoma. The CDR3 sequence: CASSFFLQSGNSPLHF. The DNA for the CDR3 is TGTGCCAGCAGCTTCTTCCTCCAATCGGGGAATTCACCCCTCCACTTT.